The sequence of this TCR beta chain was determined in a study of blood T cells in healthy people across ages (dated by TCRdb to about 2015). About the investigation overall: Template switching captured roughly one uniquely barcoded TCR beta cDNA molecule per two T cells in model experiments. The study measured age-related changes in TCR beta repertoire diversity using deep sequencing normalized with unique cDNA molecular identifiers. The donors were split into four age groups: young (average about 16 years), middle-aged (around 40), aged (around 67) and long-lived (under 85). To avoid experimental bias, donors of different ages were spread randomly across the sequencing lanes. The study analyzed two additional independent replicas of 1 million unique cDNA reads from the same blood draw for two donors, one aged 18 to 30 and one aged 80 or older. General findings and caveats noted by the study authors: The percentage of naive T cells measured by flow cytometry correlated strongly with observed TCR beta diversity. Because donor CMV infection status was unknown, age-related changes in expanded clonotypes were potentially confounded. Observed TCR beta diversity per million T cells fell roughly linearly with age, and a significant reduction was already apparent by age around 39. Compared with the aged group, the long-lived group had more naive CD4+ T cells, fewer expanded clones and increased TCR diversity, suggesting age selection. Conclusive comparison of naive and antigen-experienced compartments was prevented by the profiling of bulk unsorted PBMCs. Estimates of total diversity based on one million sequenced T cells were considered lower bounds and underestimates.

This clonotype turned up a few times. The antigen this receptor binds is unknown. No base-level quality is on record; no much larger clone is a single base apart. The approximately 39 donors, aged 6 to 90 years, were systemically healthy Caucasian individuals from Russia. Approximately 9.3 milliliters of peripheral blood were collected from each donor into EDTA-treated Vacutainer tubes. PBMCs were isolated by Ficoll-Paque density-gradient centrifugation, with at least 7 million obtained per sample. Trizol reagent was used to extract total RNA from PBMCs, with at least 6 micrograms per sample. Naive CD45RAhigh/CD27high T cell percentages were measured by flow cytometry on a PBMC aliquot from every donor. The library was obtained by 5' RACE. TCRdb lists the instrument as Illumina HiSeq 2500. A second PCR of roughly 7 to 11 cycles was performed with a sample-barcoded 5' primer and a J-beta primer mix. Each TCR beta cDNA molecule received a unique molecular identifier from a template-switch 5' adaptor carrying 12 random nucleotides. At least 3 million CDR3-containing paired-end reads were obtained from each sample. First-strand cDNA was synthesized from all RNA with the Mint cDNA synthesis kit, primed by a TRBC-specific oligonucleotide. All cDNA was treated with uracil-DNA glycosylase and then went through a first 18-cycle PCR with the universal primers M1SS and BC2_uni_R. In the source study's methods: Normalization of each sample was performed by random selection of 1 million high-quality reads, each carrying a distinct molecular identifier. Instead of being binned into consensus sequences, reads with shared molecular identifiers were discarded. MiTCR, set to a Q25 quality threshold and the strictest error-elimination algorithm, was used for CDR3 identification, clonotype clustering and error correction. A nonparametric unseen species model with Euler transformation was used to estimate lower-bound total TCR beta diversity. TCRdb itself trimmed the public reads at Q25 with fastp, ran MiXCR and retained productive beta chains. Under each unique CDR3 protein, matching rows form one entry showing the most common genes and DNA. These V and J calls are TCRdb output, not the study's own analysis. The sample table lists about 640,000 distinct CDR3 sequences, roughly 53% of them with a count of one. Of the sample, approximately 37% falls within the top ten clones.

From cysteine to phenylalanine, the CDR3 is 14 amino acids long. CDR3 DNA is the only sequence kept; it has 42 bases, read in frame from the first base. Between the V and J ends, shortened by 2 bases and 2 bases respectively, the junction contains 10 bases. CDR1 MNHEY and CDR2 SVGEGT were looked up in the germline V gene. Rearrangement joined TRBV6-2 or TRBV6-3 to TRBJ2-7; no D gene is confidently identified. Material for sequencing was blood. The sequence came from a man aged 60 to 69 in good health. The nucleotides read TGTGCCAGCAGTTACAACGACTTTCCCTACGAGCAGTACTTC. Its protein reads: CASSYNDFPYEQYF.